The clone carrying this T cell receptor (beta chain) was seen just once. No antigen is known for it. Healthy donors of bone marrow made up the group. This entry is derived from a study of cytomegalovirus exposure and HLA in healthy donors. Study-level results: Later findings reportedly placed an Asian-associated ancestry cluster below the approximately 630-donor mean for N-insertions.

The PCR ran on 60 Vbeta and 13 Jbeta primers. Clones were sequenced by immunoSEQ multiplex PCR, and TCRdb holds only the in-frame ones, with some missing. The sample carries 130,000 or so clones, 65% to 90% recorded once. V was shortened by 1 base and J by 8 bases, with 8 bases between the two germline ends. The CDR3 covers 12 residues. Germline V gene lookup returns CDR1 SGHAT and CDR2 FQDESV (reference sequence). The V call is TRBV11-1, the J call TRBJ1-2; D is unresolved. Sequencing was carried out using PBMCs. The sequence derives from a woman between 40 and 50 years old in good health and CMV-seronegative. The DNA of the CDR3 is TGTGCCAGCAGCTTAGGAGGGATCGGCTACACCTTC. As protein: CASSLGGIGYTF. Supplemented by reference TRBV11-1 and TRBJ1-2, the full variable domain reads EAEVAQSPRYKITEKSQAVAFWCDPISGHATLYWYRQILGQGPELLVQFQDESVVDDSQLPKDRFSAERLKGVDSTLKIQPAELGDSAMYLCASSLGGIGYTFGSGTRLTVV.